This T cell receptor beta chain was observed in a study of circulating CD8 cells and anti-PD-1 response in melanoma. In the study overall: Non-responders showed stable or progressive disease; responders showed complete or partial response.

TCR libraries were prepared from approximately 15 ng of total RNA with the QIAseq Immune Repertoire TCR panel. A single record per CDR3 protein comes from TCRdb applying MiXCR to the reads. The sample holds 900 to 1,100 distinct CDR3 sequences; around 9.7% are singletons and the top ten take about 31%. Sorting of live CD3+CD8+TCRalphabeta+ cells by PD-1 and/or TIGIT gave four subsets. The CDR3 has 13 amino acids. CDR1 is MGHDK, CDR2 SYGVNS, per germline. V was shortened by 5 bases and J by 2 bases, with 9 bases between the two germline ends. General study points: Published repertoire comparisons used only baseline and M1 samples.

This clonotype ranks as medium-sized (0.01 to 0.1%). Its antigen is not identified. The sequences come from CD8+ T cells from PBMCs, collected at baseline or after one month of anti-PD-1 therapy (not recorded which). The receptor was derived from a human donor with melanoma. This chain links TRBV25-1 with TRBJ1-2; weak D call: TRBD1 (6 bases). This CDR3 is CASSKGQNYGYTF. In DNA form, the CDR3 reads TGTGCCAGCAGTAAAGGACAGAACTATGGCTACACCTTC.